One sample yielded the 9 T cell receptor beta chains listed below, sequenced in a study of long-term antiretroviral therapy in people with HIV. immunoSEQ v3.0 was run at survey level. Generated by immunoSEQ multiplex PCR, the TCRdb table keeps only in-frame clones and is missing some. The sample holds fewer than 40,000 clones, 80% seen once. The specimen comprised unsorted PBMCs, sampled 3.4 years after starting antiretroviral therapy. All receptors derive from a man aged 30-40 years with HIV.

V and J are TRBV4-1 and TRBJ2-5; D gene unclear. There are 13 residues in the CDR3. V gave up 1 base and J gave up 3 bases, with 6 bases separating them. Looked up from germline, CDR1 is MGHRA and CDR2 is YSYEKL. The CDR3 DNA reads as TGCGCCAGCAGCCAAGTTGTTGAAGAGACCCAGTACTTC. Encoded protein: CASSQVVEETQYF.

The chain couples TRBV2 to TRBJ2-5; 7 positions match TRBD2. Germline loops: CDR1 SNHLY, CDR2 FYNNEI. This CDR3 contains 15 residues. The trim removed 4 bases at V and 5 bases at J, leaving 10 bases unmatched. The CDR3 bases are TGTGCCAGCAGTGGGGGCGCGGGGGTGGGCGAGACCCAGTACTTC. Protein: CASSGGAGVGETQYF.

This clone was seen a handful of times. The CDR3 DNA is TGTGCCAGCAGCGCAATGACAGGGAGCTCTGGGGCCAACGTCCTGACTTTC. It codes for CASSAMTGSSGANVLTF. The chain is built from TRBV7-3 and TRBJ2-6; 7 bases line up with TRBD1. Per the germline V gene, CDR1 is SGHTA and CDR2 is FQGTGA. CDR3 length: 17 residues. V was clipped by 5 bases and J by 0 bases; unmatched bases: 7.

The V gene is TRBV6-5, the J gene TRBJ2-5, with a possible D match to TRBD2 (6 bases). Germline CDR1 and CDR2: MNHEY and SVGAGI. Trimming removed 4 bases at V and 4 bases at J, with 16 bases between. CDR3 size: 15 residues. The CDR3 loop reads CASSSGTHSGETQYF. The CDR3 bases are TGTGCCAGCAGTTCCGGGACTCACTCTGGAGAGACCCAGTACTTC.

This clone was detected once. The chain joins TRBV4-2 to TRBJ2-3; maybe TRBD1 (5 bases). With 2 bases removed from V and 2 bases from J, the gap between germline ends came to 8 bases. The V gene's germline CDR1 is LGHNA and CDR2 YNFKEQ. This CDR3 is 14 amino acids long. In DNA, the CDR3 is TGTGCCAGCAGCCAAAGGGGCTCCACAGATACGCAGTATTTT. Translated, it gives CASSQRGSTDTQYF.

This chain uses TRBV7-9 with TRBJ1-3; 9 bases align to TRBD1. CDR1 is SEHNR and CDR2 is FQNEAQ in the germline V gene (reference sequence). The CDR3 length is 16 residues. Trimming at V came to 2 bases and at J to 3 bases, leaving 5 bases not matched to a gene. The chain's CDR3 is CASSLPTGGLGNTIYF. The CDR3 DNA sequence: TGTGCCAGCAGCTTACCTACAGGGGGCCTTGGAAACACCATATATTTT.

A single count supports this clone. This chain joins TRBV5-1 and TRBJ2-3, with TRBD2 identical over 10 bases. The CDR3 loop spans 17 amino acids. V trimming: 5 bases; J trimming: 8 bases; junction bases outside the gene matches: 17. In germline, CDR1 is SGHRS, CDR2 YFSETQ. CDR3 nucleotides: TGCGCCAGCAGACAAATAAGTACGGGACTAGCGATCGGTACGCAGTATTTT. The encoded protein is CASRQISTGLAIGTQYF. The variable domain in full, completed from reference TRBV5-1 and TRBJ2-3, reads KAGVTQTPRYLIKTRGQQVTLSCSPISGHRSVSWYQQTPGQGLQFLFEYFSETQRNKGNFPGRFSGRQFSNSRSEMNVSTLELGDSALYLCASRQISTGLAIGTQYFGPGTRLTVL.

The gene calls are TRBV7-8 and TRBJ1-2, with TRBD1 identical over 9 bases. The V segment lost 5 bases and the J segment 3 bases; nucleotides outside the gene matches: 4. The length of the CDR3 is 14 residues. The V gene's germline CDR1 is SGHVS and CDR2 FQNEAQ. Here the CDR3 DNA reads TGTGCCAGCAGCCCCCGGGACAGGGACTATGGCTACACCTTC. This gives the protein CASSPRDRDYGYTF.

DNA of the CDR3: TGTGCCAGCAGCGCCGAGACTAGCGGTAGGTCCGGTGAGCAGTTCTTC. It encodes CASSAETSGRSGEQFF. The J gene is TRBJ2-1, the V gene TRBV13; 9 nucleotides line up with TRBD2. V shed 5 bases and J 9 bases; nucleotides not matched to a gene: 14. Germline loops: CDR1 PRHDT, CDR2 FYEKMQ (reference sequence). The CDR3 runs 16 residues.